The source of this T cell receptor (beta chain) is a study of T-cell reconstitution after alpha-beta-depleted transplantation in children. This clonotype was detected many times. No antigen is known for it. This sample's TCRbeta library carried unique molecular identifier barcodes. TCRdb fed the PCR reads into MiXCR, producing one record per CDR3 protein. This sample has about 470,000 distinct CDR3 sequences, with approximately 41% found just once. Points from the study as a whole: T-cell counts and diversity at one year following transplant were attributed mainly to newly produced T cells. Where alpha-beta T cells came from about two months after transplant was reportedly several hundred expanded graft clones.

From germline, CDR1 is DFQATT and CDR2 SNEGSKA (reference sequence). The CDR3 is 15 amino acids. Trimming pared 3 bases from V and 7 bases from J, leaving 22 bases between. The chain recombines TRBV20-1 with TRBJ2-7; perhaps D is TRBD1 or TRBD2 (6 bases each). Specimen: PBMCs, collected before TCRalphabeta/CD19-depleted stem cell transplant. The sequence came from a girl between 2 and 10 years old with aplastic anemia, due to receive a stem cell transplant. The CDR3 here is CSASRGAQVLKEQYF. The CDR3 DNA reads TGCAGTGCTAGTAGGGGGGCGCAGGTTCTAAAGGAGCAGTACTTC.